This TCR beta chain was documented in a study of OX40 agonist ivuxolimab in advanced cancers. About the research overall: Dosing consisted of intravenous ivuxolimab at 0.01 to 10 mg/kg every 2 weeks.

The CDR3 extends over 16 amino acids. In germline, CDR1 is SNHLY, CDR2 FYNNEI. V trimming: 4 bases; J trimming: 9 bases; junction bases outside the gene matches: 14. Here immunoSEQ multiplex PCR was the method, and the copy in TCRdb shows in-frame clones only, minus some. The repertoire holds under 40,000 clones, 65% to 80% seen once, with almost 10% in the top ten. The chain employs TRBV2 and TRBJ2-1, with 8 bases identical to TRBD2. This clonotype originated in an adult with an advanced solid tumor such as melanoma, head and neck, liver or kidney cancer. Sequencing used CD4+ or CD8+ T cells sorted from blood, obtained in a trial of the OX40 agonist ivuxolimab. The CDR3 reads CASSVNSGAGRGEQFF. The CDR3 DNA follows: TGTGCCAGCAGTGTGAATAGCGGGGCGGGAAGGGGTGAGCAGTTCTTC. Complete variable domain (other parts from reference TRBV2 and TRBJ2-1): EPEVTQTPSHQVTQMGQEVILRCVPISNHLYFYWYRQILGQKVEFLVSFYNNEISEKSEIFDDQFSVERPDGSNFTLKIRSTKLEDSAMYFCASSVNSGAGRGEQFFGPGTRLTVL.